This TCR beta chain was retrieved from a study of T cell repertoires and HLA-DP antigens. Amplification used primers for 54 TRBV and 13 TRBJ segments. The data were produced by immunoSEQ multiplex PCR, yet TCRdb's version contains in-frame clones alone and is incomplete. The table records about 89,000 clones, about 89% of them present only once. Trimming took 3 bases from V and 1 from J; bases not matched to a gene: 8. The CDR3 runs to 17 residues. Germline V lookup: CDR1 SNHLY, CDR2 FYNNEI. General study findings and limits: Total CD4+ responders were stimulated by HeLa antigen-presenting cells.

Details on this clone: Its antigen is still unknown.

The source of this sequence is a man aged 45-65 years in good health and CMV-seronegative. The chain employs TRBV2 and TRBJ2-4; 8 bases align to TRBD1. What was sequenced was CD4+ T cells from PBMCs. CDR3: CASSEDRVPGAKNIQYF. The CDR3 DNA reads as TGTGCCAGCAGTGAGGACAGGGTCCCTGGGGCCAAAAACATTCAGTACTTC.